This T cell receptor beta chain was retrieved from a study of T cell repertoires in cytomegalovirus infection. This clonotype was seen only a few times. One end of the junction does not line up with germline, which may come from a read error. The CDR3 covers 12 residues. Germline-derived CDR1 and CDR2 are DFQATT and SNEGSKA (reference sequence). TCRdb re-called the reads through MiXCR, storing one row per CDR3 protein. The table records about 310,000 distinct CDR3 sequences, roughly 15% of them present only once. This TCR derives from a human donor in good health (CMV status not recorded). Some clones in this sample may be carry-over from other donors' samples. The sample comprised PBMCs. The rearrangement joins TRBV20-1 to TRBJ1-6, with D uncertain. As DNA, the CDR3 is TGCAGTGCGAGAGAGCGGTTTTCACCCCTCCACTTT. Translation: CSARERFSPLHF.